The 29 T cell receptor beta chains below all came from one sample that was sequenced in a study of CD8 T cells in ankylosing spondylitis. Study-level findings and limits: Roughly eight highly homologous variants made up a TCR beta motif that seemed to typify ankylosing spondylitis blood.

For these TCRs, the target antigens are not known. TCRdb re-analysed the 5' RACE reads in MiXCR, keeping a single row per CDR3 protein. The table shows a few hundred thousand distinct CDR3 sequences, with about a fifth occurring only once. The sequencing sample was made of blood, either unsorted or a sorted T cell fraction (not recorded which). Receptors were obtained from a male donor with ankylosing spondylitis.

The genes are TRBV7-2 and TRBJ1-5; D call uncertain. V was trimmed by 1 base and J by 1 base, leaving 8 bases between them. Germline values: CDR1 SGHTA, CDR2 FQGNSA. The CDR3 spans 15 residues. In nucleotides, the CDR3 is TGTGCCAGCAGCTTAGGGTCGCAGAGCAATCAGCCCCAGCATTTT. Amino acids: CASSLGSQSNQPQHF.

This rearrangement joins TRBV5-5 to TRBJ2-1; 7 nucleotides line up with TRBD2. This CDR3 spans 15 amino acids. The ends lost 0 bases at V and 7 bases at J; junction bases unmatched: 7. Germline CDR1 is SGHKS and CDR2 is YYEKEE (reference sequence). For the CDR3, the DNA is TGTGCCAGCAGCTTGGACGCGGGAGCAAAGAATGAGCAGTTCTTC. Protein product: CASSLDAGAKNEQFF.

There are many counts of this clonotype. This chain connects TRBV29-1 to TRBJ2-3, with a possible D match to TRBD1 (6 bases). Germline V gives CDR1 SQVTM, CDR2 ANQGSEA. V was trimmed by 6 bases and J by 4 bases, leaving 20 bases between them. The length of the CDR3 is 15 residues. CDR3 sequence (DNA): TGCAGCGTCATCTTCAGATCAGGGGTTGCAGATACGCAGTATTTT. Protein: CSVIFRSGVADTQYF.

In its sample, this clonotype was seen a few times. V is TRBV29-1 and J is TRBJ1-5; 11 nucleotides match TRBD1. This CDR3 contains 14 residues. Germline-derived CDR1 and CDR2 are SQVTM and ANQGSEA. Losses at the gene ends were 7 bases for V and 4 bases for J; bases not matched to a gene: 6. The CDR3 sequence: CSAPGQGVNQPQHF. The CDR3 DNA is TGCAGCGCGCCGGGACAGGGGGTTAATCAGCCCCAGCATTTT.

This clonotype was counted only a few times. The chain is built from TRBV7-2 and TRBJ2-4; D is possibly TRBD2 (7 bases). The V gene lost 3 bases and the J gene lost 0 bases, with 12 bases spanning the gap. Germline V gives CDR1 SGHTA, CDR2 FQGNSA. CDR3 size: 16 residues. CDR3 residues: CASSFEGGLAKNIQYF. CDR3 DNA: TGTGCCAGCAGCTTCGAGGGGGGGTTAGCCAAAAACATTCAGTACTTC.

This clonotype was observed at least ten times. The chain employs TRBV7-2 and TRBJ2-4, with 7 bases identical to TRBD2. The junction had 15 bases not matched to a gene; V was cut back by 4 bases and J by 6 bases. Looked up from germline, CDR1 is SGHTA and CDR2 is FQGNSA. The CDR3 is made up of 17 amino acids. The CDR3 coding sequence is TGTGCCAGCAGCTCGTACCAGCGGGCGGGGGTCCTAAACATTCAGTACTTC. Encoded protein: CASSSYQRAGVLNIQYF.

V is TRBV6-1 and J is TRBJ1-5; D is unclear. Trimming left V 6 bases short and J 0 bases short, with 12 bases between. The V gene's germline CDR1 is MNHNS and CDR2 SASEGT. The CDR3 has 15 amino acids. The CDR3 coding sequence is TGTGCCAGCAGCTCGACCGGGAATAGCAATCAGCCCCAGCATTTT. This encodes CASSSTGNSNQPQHF.

This clonotype has at least ten counts. The chain has TRBV5-5 and TRBJ2-3; possibly TRBD2 for D (5 bases). This CDR3 is built from 16 residues. Looked up from germline, CDR1 is SGHKS and CDR2 is YYEKEE (reference sequence). V lost 4 bases, J lost 6 bases, and 21 bases lay in between. The CDR3, as DNA: TGTGCCAGCAGCATAGCTTCGGGATTAAGGTTGGATACGCAGTATTTT. It encodes CASSIASGLRLDTQYF.

A few counts support this clonotype. The chain recombines TRBV10-3 with TRBJ2-2; D gene unclear. With 7 bases removed from V and 1 base from J, the gap between germline ends came to 10 bases. The germline gives CDR1 ENHRY, CDR2 SYGVKD. CDR3 length: 14 amino acids. The DNA for the CDR3 is TGTGCCATCACCCCCAGAGAGAACACCGGGGAGCTGTTTTTT. Translated, it gives CAITPRENTGELFF.

Written as DNA, the CDR3 is TGTGCCAGCAGCGTCACTAGCGGGAGGGCCGGGAATGAGCAGTTCTTC. Encoded protein: CASSVTSGRAGNEQFF. This chain links TRBV7-3 with TRBJ2-1; 13 bases agree with TRBD2. The CDR3 is 16 residues long. V lost 5 bases, J lost 7 bases, and 8 bases stayed unmatched. Germline V gene sequence: CDR1 SGHTA, CDR2 FQGTGA.

This rearrangement joins TRBV4-2 to TRBJ2-7; TRBD2 matches 10 bases. This CDR3 is 15 amino acids long. V lost 7 bases to trimming and J lost 8 bases; unmatched junction nucleotides: 14. CDR1 is LGHNA, CDR2 YNFKEQ, per germline. The CDR3 DNA follows: TGTGCCAGCACCCCCTTAGCGGGAGGAGACGCCCAGCAGTACTTC. This codes for CASTPLAGGDAQQYF.

This chain connects TRBV5-1 to TRBJ1-4; no clear D. Germline assignment: CDR1 SGHRS and CDR2 YFSETQ. Trimming stripped 0 bases from V and 1 base from J, with 7 bases between. CDR3 length: 15 amino acids. For the CDR3, the DNA is TGCGCCAGCAGCTTGGAGGCAGGAACTAATGAAAAACTGTTTTTT. Encoded protein: CASSLEAGTNEKLFF. Together with reference TRBV5-1 and TRBJ1-4, the CDR3 gives the full variable domain: KAGVTQTPRYLIKTRGQQVTLSCSPISGHRSVSWYQQTPGQGLQFLFEYFSETQRNKGNFPGRFSGRQFSNSRSEMNVSTLELGDSALYLCASSLEAGTNEKLFFGSGTQLSVL.

The chain links TRBV7-2 to TRBJ2-5; possible D gene TRBD1, 6 bases. Trimming removed 5 bases from V and 5 bases from J, with 18 bases in between. Germline CDR1 is SGHTA and CDR2 is FQGNSA. The CDR3 contains 15 residues. CDR3 amino acids: CASSQQSTGWETQYF. CDR3 DNA: TGTGCCAGCAGCCAACAAAGCACAGGGTGGGAGACCCAGTACTTC.

At least ten counts were recorded for this clonotype. The rearrangement joins TRBV7-8 to TRBJ1-3; 11 bases match TRBD1. There are 20 residues in the CDR3. Germline values: CDR1 SGHVS, CDR2 FQNEAQ. V gave up 4 bases and J gave up 3 bases; unmatched junction bases: 17. CDR3 amino acids: CASSSIGVDRGRLSGNTIYF. The CDR3 DNA reads as TGTGCCAGCAGCTCTATCGGCGTGGACAGGGGGCGGCTTAGTGGAAACACCATATATTTT.

The J gene is TRBJ2-7, the V gene TRBV11-2; 7 nucleotides match TRBD1. V gave up 2 bases and J gave up 6 bases; unmatched junction bases: 10. The CDR3 sequence is 15 residues long. CDR1 SGHAT and CDR2 FQNNGV come from the germline V gene. The CDR3 nucleotides are TGTGCCAGCAGCTTAAGACAGGGTCCAACTAGCGAGCAGTACTTC. It encodes CASSLRQGPTSEQYF.

This clonotype was counted ten times or more. The chain has TRBV29-1 and TRBJ2-2, with D unresolved. Germline V gene sequence: CDR1 SQVTM, CDR2 ANQGSEA. The CDR3 has 11 amino acids. The V end lost 5 bases, the J end lost 4 bases, and 5 bases lay between the germline ends. CDR3 sequence reads: CSVLVTGELFF. The DNA of the CDR3 is TGCAGCGTTCTAGTCACCGGGGAGCTGTTTTTT.

The chain joins TRBV10-3 to TRBJ2-7, with 9 nucleotides matching TRBD1. This CDR3 comprises 14 residues. With V trimmed by 6 bases and J by 4 bases, 7 bases remained unmatched. Looked up from germline, CDR1 is ENHRY and CDR2 is SYGVKD. CDR3 sequence reads: CAISSGTGWYEQYF. The CDR3 DNA reads TGTGCCATCAGCTCAGGGACAGGGTGGTACGAGCAGTACTTC.

This clonotype was detected only a few times. CDR3 loop: CASSPEGAVKTQYF. In DNA, the CDR3 is TGTGCCAGCTCGCCAGAGGGGGCCGTAAAGACCCAGTACTTC. The chain combines TRBV18 with TRBJ2-5, with TRBD1 matching over 7 bases. Germline CDR1 reads KGHSH; CDR2 reads LQKENI. The CDR3 sequence is 14 residues long. The V gene end was trimmed by 6 bases and the J gene end by 6 bases; junction bases not matched to a gene: 10. The whole variable domain, remainder taken from reference TRBV18 and TRBJ2-5, is NAGVMQNPRHLVRRRGQEARLRCSPMKGHSHVYWYRQLPEEGLKFMVYLQKENIIDESGMPKERFSAEFPKEGPSILRIQQVVRGDSAAYFCASSPEGAVKTQYFGPGTRLLVL.

The V gene is TRBV28, the J gene TRBJ1-1; D call uncertain. This CDR3 has 14 residues. V dropped 6 bases and J dropped 6 bases, with 17 bases sitting between them. Per the germline V gene, CDR1 is MDHEN and CDR2 is SYDVKM. CDR3 sequence (DNA): TGTGCCAGCAGACCCGGACGCTGGAATCCTGAAGCTTTCTTT. It specifies CASRPGRWNPEAFF.

For the CDR3, the DNA is TGCAGTGCTAGGATCCGGGGTGGCAGGGCGATAGAGACCCAGTACTTC. It codes for CSARIRGGRAIETQYF. The chain joins TRBV20-1 to TRBJ2-5; the D gene could be TRBD1 or TRBD2 (5 bases each). This CDR3 has 16 amino acids. Trimming removed 3 bases at V and 4 bases at J, with 21 bases between. In germline, CDR1 is DFQATT, CDR2 SNEGSKA (reference sequence).

CDR3 in DNA: TGTGCCAGCTCACCACGGGACAGACCGTACACTGAAGCTTTCTTT. This encodes CASSPRDRPYTEAFF. J is TRBJ1-1 and V is TRBV18; 7 nucleotides agree with TRBD1. Germline V gene sequence: CDR1 KGHSH, CDR2 LQKENI. This CDR3 spans 15 amino acids. The V segment lost 1 base and the J segment 3 bases; nucleotides outside the gene matches: 5. Variable domain in full (rest from reference TRBV18 and TRBJ1-1): NAGVMQNPRHLVRRRGQEARLRCSPMKGHSHVYWYRQLPEEGLKFMVYLQKENIIDESGMPKERFSAEFPKEGPSILRIQQVVRGDSAAYFCASSPRDRPYTEAFFGQGTRLTVV.

CDR3 in amino acids: CASSATAGGTRDTQYF. The DNA of the CDR3 is TGTGCCAGCAGTGCCACCGCGGGGGGAACTCGAGATACGCAGTATTTT. The V call is TRBV28, the J call TRBJ2-3; 8 nucleotides align to TRBD2. This CDR3 is built from 16 residues. Germline-derived CDR1 and CDR2 are MDHEN and SYDVKM. The V segment lost 5 bases and the J segment 5 bases; nucleotides outside the gene matches: 12.

This clonotype has a count of ten or more. This sequence joins TRBV5-1 and TRBJ2-1; 9 nucleotides agree with TRBD2. Trimming at V came to 0 bases and at J to 4 bases, leaving 2 bases not matched to a gene. This CDR3 comprises 15 residues. The germline CDR1 and CDR2 sequences are SGHRS and YFSETQ. The CDR3, as DNA: TGCGCCAGCAGCTTGGACGCGGGAGGGTACAATGAGCAGTTCTTC. Its protein product is CASSLDAGGYNEQFF.

The rearrangement uses TRBV20-1 and TRBJ1-5, with TRBD1 identical over 7 bases. Germline CDR1 is DFQATT and CDR2 is SNEGSKA (reference sequence). The CDR3 contains 13 residues. V was clipped by 6 bases and J by 3 bases; unmatched bases: 5. CDR3 region: CSASQGPNQPQHF. In nucleotides, the CDR3 is TGCAGTGCATCACAGGGGCCCAATCAGCCCCAGCATTTT.

The chain is built from TRBV12-3 or TRBV12-4 and TRBJ1-4; D unclear. CDR3 length: 13 residues. V was clipped by 3 bases and J by 4 bases, with 6 bases between them. This chain's CDR3 is CASSLRRNEKLFF. The CDR3 DNA is TGTGCCAGCAGTTTGAGGCGTAATGAAAAACTGTTTTTT.

This clonotype has more than one count but fewer than ten. V is TRBV2 and J is TRBJ2-1; D gene ambiguous. The CDR3 consists of 13 residues. V lost 6 bases and J 3 bases, leaving 9 bases between the germline ends. The germline gives CDR1 SNHLY, CDR2 FYNNEI. This chain's CDR3 is CASRSGLYNEQFF. In DNA, the CDR3 is TGTGCCAGCAGATCCGGGCTCTACAATGAGCAGTTCTTC.

The chain combines TRBV28 with TRBJ1-5, with D perhaps TRBD1 (6 bases). The ends were cut back, 4 bases at V and 0 bases at J, with 16 bases in the middle. The germline gives CDR1 MDHEN, CDR2 SYDVKM. This CDR3 spans 17 amino acids. The CDR3 bases are TGTGCCAGCAGTTCCGCCCGACAGGCTAATAGCAATCAGCCCCAGCATTTT. Residues: CASSSARQANSNQPQHF.

About this clonotype itself: A much larger clone differs by one base, so this may be a read error. The V gene is TRBV6-1, the J gene TRBJ2-2, with a tentative D call TRBD2 (5 bases). Trimming left V 6 bases short and J 0 bases short, with 8 bases between. The germline gives CDR1 MNHNS, CDR2 SASEGT. The CDR3 has 14 amino acids. The CDR3 reads CASRSGANTGELFF. The CDR3 DNA sequence: TGTGCCAGCAGAAGCGGCGCGAACACCGGGGAGCTGTTTTTT.

The rearrangement joins TRBV4-3 to TRBJ2-6; D is possibly TRBD1 (5 bases). Germline V gene lookup returns CDR1 LGHNA and CDR2 YSLEER. V was shortened by 1 base and J by 0 bases, with 10 bases between the two germline ends. The CDR3 totals 17 residues. CDR3 sequence (DNA): TGCGCCAGCAGCCAAGTTACAGGCGTCTCTGGGGCCAACGTCCTGACTTTC. Its translation is CASSQVTGVSGANVLTF.